The 11 T cell receptor beta chains in this list originate from one sample, sequenced in a study of blood T cell repertoires in COVID-19. TCRdb keeps only in-frame clones here, not all; method: immunoSEQ multiplex PCR. The sample yields 70,000 or so clones, roughly 91% seen once. Sequencing input: peripheral blood. The receptors shown here come from a woman of 80 years or more with active or convalescent COVID-19.

The rearrangement links TRBV6-5 to TRBJ1-5, with 7 positions matching TRBD1. The CDR3 loop spans 15 amino acids. In germline, CDR1 is MNHEY, CDR2 SVGAGI. Losses at the gene ends were 2 bases for V and 7 bases for J; bases not matched to a gene: 8. This chain's CDR3 is CASSYQQGTGQPQHF. The CDR3 DNA sequence: TGTGCCAGCAGTTACCAACAGGGGACGGGGCAGCCCCAGCATTTT.

This chain connects TRBV7-2 to TRBJ1-4; TRBD1 agrees at 9 bases. The V gene's germline CDR1 is SGHTA and CDR2 FQGNSA. The CDR3 runs to 15 residues. The V and J ends lost 4 bases and 5 bases, in that order; junction bases with no gene match: 5. The CDR3 DNA follows: TGTGCCAGCAGCTGGACGACAGGGGGGAATGAAAAACTGTTTTTT. This translates into CASSWTTGGNEKLFF.

The gene calls are TRBV24-1 and TRBJ2-7; TRBD2 is a possible D gene (5 bases). The CDR3 runs to 13 residues. V was cut by 4 bases and J by 6 bases, with 12 bases left in between. Per the germline V gene, CDR1 is KGHDR and CDR2 is SFDVKD. CDR3 residues: CATSDRTWREQYF. DNA for the CDR3: TGTGCCACCAGTGACCGGACTTGGCGCGAGCAGTACTTC.

This clone was observed a single time. The chain uses TRBV27 and TRBJ2-5; a possible D gene is TRBD2 (5 bases). The V and J ends lost 5 bases and 9 bases respectively, with 19 bases between them. Germline V gives CDR1 MNHEY, CDR2 SMNVEV (reference sequence). The CDR3 extends over 14 amino acids. DNA of the CDR3: TGTGCCAGCAGTGCCGACCTAGCAGGTTTGGCCCAGTACTTC. The encoded protein is CASSADLAGLAQYF.

The chain uses TRBV19 and TRBJ1-3; 8 bases match TRBD1. After removal of 4 bases from V and 6 bases from J, the junction contained 8 bases not matched to a gene. Germline V CDR1 and CDR2: LNHDA, SQIVND (reference sequence). This CDR3 spans 15 amino acids. CDR3 region: CASSTWTGKKNTIYF. DNA of the CDR3: TGTGCCAGTAGTACGTGGACAGGGAAGAAAAACACCATATATTTT. The variable domain in full, completed from reference TRBV19 and TRBJ1-3, reads DGGITQSPKYLFRKEGQNVTLSCEQNLNHDAMYWYRQDPGQGLRLIYYSQIVNDFQKGDIAEGYSVSREKKESFPLTVTSAQKNPTAFYLCASSTWTGKKNTIYFGEGSWLTVV.

This chain joins TRBV28 and TRBJ2-3; TRBD1 agrees at 8 bases. CDR3 length: 18 residues. Germline V gene data show CDR1 as MDHEN and CDR2 as SYDVKM. The J segment lost 0 bases and the V segment lost 6 bases, leaving 14 bases of the junction unmatched. The DNA of the CDR3 is TGTGCCAGCAGCCCGCCCTCCTTGCAGGGGGCTAGCACAGATACGCAGTATTTT. As protein: CASSPPSLQGASTDTQYF.

CDR3 sequence: CASSPQGSNEQYF. The CDR3 bases are TGCGCCAGCAGCCCGCAGGGGTCCAACGAGCAGTACTTC. The rearrangement uses TRBV4-1 and TRBJ2-7; D might be TRBD1 (6 bases). CDR3 length: 13 amino acids. V gave up 4 bases and J gave up 5 bases, with 12 bases separating them. Germline V lookup: CDR1 MGHRA, CDR2 YSYEKL.

This clone was recorded only once. The chain couples TRBV27 to TRBJ2-5, with TRBD2 identical over 13 bases. This CDR3 comprises 16 residues. The V gene's germline CDR1 is MNHEY and CDR2 SMNVEV (reference sequence). V trimming: 6 bases; J trimming: 5 bases; junction bases outside the gene matches: 9. The DNA of the CDR3 is TGTGCCAGCAGCTCCAGGACTAGCGGGGGTTGGGAGACCCAGTACTTC. It is translated as CASSSRTSGGWETQYF.

The J gene is TRBJ2-3, the V gene TRBV3-1 (or the pseudogene TRBV3-2); the match to TRBD2 covers 8 bases. Per the germline V gene, CDR1 is LGHDT and CDR2 is YNNKEL (reference sequence). V lost 6 bases and J lost 0; bases outside the gene matches: 5. The CDR3 covers 15 residues. The CDR3 here is CASSMKRGSTDTQYF. The CDR3 nucleotides read TGTGCCAGCAGTATGAAGCGGGGGAGCACAGATACGCAGTATTTT.

Here the CDR3 DNA reads TGTGCCAGCACCCACCTCGGGGGTACTGAAGCTTTCTTT. It translates to CASTHLGGTEAFF. The rearrangement links TRBV27 to TRBJ1-1; weak D call: TRBD1 (5 bases). Trimming stripped 7 bases from V and 5 bases from J, with 14 bases between. There are 13 residues in the CDR3. Germline values: CDR1 MNHEY, CDR2 SMNVEV (reference sequence).

The chain has TRBV7-9 and TRBJ1-2; D gene ambiguous. V was shortened by 5 bases and J by 0 bases, with 13 bases between the two germline ends. The CDR3 sequence is 15 residues long. Looked up from germline, CDR1 is SEHNR and CDR2 is FQNEAQ (reference sequence). CDR3 sequence reads: CASSPNTNPNYGYTF. DNA for the CDR3: TGTGCCAGCAGCCCCAACACAAACCCTAACTATGGCTACACCTTC.